This T cell receptor (beta chain) came from a study of shared clonotypes between healthy human individuals. Study in general: Three CD4 naive, three CD4 memory, two CD8 naive and one CD8 memory plate were used per donor.

Germline V gives CDR1 SEHNR, CDR2 FQNEAQ (reference sequence). V shed 5 bases and J shed 9 bases, with 8 bases lying between them. The CDR3 totals 11 residues. Sequenced by immunoSEQ multiplex PCR; TCRdb stores in-frame clones only, minus some. The table includes under 150,000 clones, about 70% detected once. The V and J genes are TRBV7-9 and TRBJ2-1; a possible D gene is TRBD2 (5 bases). The sequencing input was memory CD8+ T cells sorted from blood. Subset noted: CD45RO+ cells pooled with CCR7-negative TemRA cells. The source of this sequence is a woman aged 25 to 39 in good health. The CDR3 is CASSTGIEQFF. CDR3 DNA sequence: TGTGCCAGCAGCACCGGGATTGAGCAGTTCTTC.